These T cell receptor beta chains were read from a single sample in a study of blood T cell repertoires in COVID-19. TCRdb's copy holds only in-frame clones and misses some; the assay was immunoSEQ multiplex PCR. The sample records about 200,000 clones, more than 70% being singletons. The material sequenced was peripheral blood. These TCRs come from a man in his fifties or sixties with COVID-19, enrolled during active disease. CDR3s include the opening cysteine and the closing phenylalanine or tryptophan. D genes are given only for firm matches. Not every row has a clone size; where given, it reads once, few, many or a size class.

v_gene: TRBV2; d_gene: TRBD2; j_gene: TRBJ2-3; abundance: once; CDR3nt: TGTGCCAGCAGTGACAGCGGGGCAGATACGCAGTATTTT; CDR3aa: CASSDSGADTQYF
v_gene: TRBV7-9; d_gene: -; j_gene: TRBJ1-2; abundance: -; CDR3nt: TGTGCCAGCAGCTTAGGCGGGGGCAACTATGGCTACACCTTC; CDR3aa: CASSLGGGNYGYTF
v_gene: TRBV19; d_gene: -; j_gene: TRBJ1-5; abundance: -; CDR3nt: TGTGCCAGTAGTATTCAGGGCCATCAGCCCCAGCATTTT; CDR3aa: CASSIQGHQPQHF
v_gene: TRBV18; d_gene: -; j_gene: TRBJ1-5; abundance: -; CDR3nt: TGTGCCAGCTCACCACCGGATCCCGGGAATAGCAATCAGCCCCAGCATTTT; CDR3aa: CASSPPDPGNSNQPQHF
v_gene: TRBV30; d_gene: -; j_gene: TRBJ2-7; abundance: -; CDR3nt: TGTGCCTGGAGTGTCGCTCGGGGAGAGCAGTACTTC; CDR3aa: CAWSVARGEQYF
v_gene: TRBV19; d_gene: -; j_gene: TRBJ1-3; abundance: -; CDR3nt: TGTGCCAGTAGGGCCGGGGGCTCTGGAAACACCATATATTTT; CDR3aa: CASRAGGSGNTIYF
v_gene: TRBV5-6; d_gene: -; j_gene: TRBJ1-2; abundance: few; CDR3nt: TGTGCCAGCAGCTTGTCCCCAGGGGTTTTCTATGGCTACACCTTC; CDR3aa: CASSLSPGVFYGYTF
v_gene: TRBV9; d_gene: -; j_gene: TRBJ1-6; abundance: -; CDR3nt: TGTGCCAGCAGCGTGGGGGAGGGTAATTCTTCACCCCTCCACTTT; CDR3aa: CASSVGEGNSSPLHF
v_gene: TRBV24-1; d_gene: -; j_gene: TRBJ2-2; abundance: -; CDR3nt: TGTGCCACCAGCGCGGGACGGGAAAACACCGGGGAGCTGTTTTTT; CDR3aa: CATSAGRENTGELFF
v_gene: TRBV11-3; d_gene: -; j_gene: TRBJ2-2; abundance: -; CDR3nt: TGTGCCAGCAGCTCACAACCGGGACTTCCAACCGGGGAGCTGTTTTTT; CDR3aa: CASSSQPGLPTGELFF
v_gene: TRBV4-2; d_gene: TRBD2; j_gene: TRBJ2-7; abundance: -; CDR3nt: TGTGCCAGCAGCCAAGTGGCGGGGGGGCACGAGCAGTACTTC; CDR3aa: CASSQVAGGHEQYF
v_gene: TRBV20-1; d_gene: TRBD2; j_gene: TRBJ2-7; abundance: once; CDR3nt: TGCAGTGCTAGTCACCCTAGCGGGAGGGCTTACGAGCAGTACTTC; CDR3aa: CSASHPSGRAYEQYF
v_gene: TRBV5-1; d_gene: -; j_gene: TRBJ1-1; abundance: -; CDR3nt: TGCGCCAGCAGCACCCGGACAGCCATGAACACTGAAGCTTTCTTT; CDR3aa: CASSTRTAMNTEAFF
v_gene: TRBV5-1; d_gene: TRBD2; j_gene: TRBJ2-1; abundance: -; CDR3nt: TGCGCCAGCAGCTCCGGCGCGGGAGTAACGATCGGTGAGCAGTTCTTC; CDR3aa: CASSSGAGVTIGEQFF
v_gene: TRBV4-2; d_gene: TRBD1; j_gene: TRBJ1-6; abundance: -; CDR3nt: TGTGCCAGCAGCAAACGGCCGGGACAGGATAATTCACCCCTCCACTTT; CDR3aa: CASSKRPGQDNSPLHF
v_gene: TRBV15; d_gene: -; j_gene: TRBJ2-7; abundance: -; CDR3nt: TGTGCCACCAGCAGAGATTCGAGGGACGAGCAGTACTTC; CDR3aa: CATSRDSRDEQYF
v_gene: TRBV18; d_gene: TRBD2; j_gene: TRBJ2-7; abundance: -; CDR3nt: TGTGCCAGCTCACCACCGGCGGGAGGGCAGTACTTC; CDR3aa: CASSPPAGGQYF
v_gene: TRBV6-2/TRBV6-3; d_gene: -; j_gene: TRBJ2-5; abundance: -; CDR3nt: TGTGCCAGCAGCCCCCCGGTCTCCCCGGAGACCCAGTACTTC; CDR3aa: CASSPPVSPETQYF
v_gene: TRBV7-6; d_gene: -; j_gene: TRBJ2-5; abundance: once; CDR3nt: TGTGCCAGCAGCTTAGAGACAGGATTCCAAGAGACCCAGTACTTC; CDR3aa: CASSLETGFQETQYF